This TCR beta chain derives from a study of shared clonotypes between healthy human individuals. Findings of the study overall: Estimated richness was generally greater in naive than memory subsets. Rarefaction exposed incomplete sorted-subset sequencing despite large depth.

The CDR3 loop spans 14 amino acids. Germline CDR1 is LNHNV and CDR2 is YYDKDF (reference sequence). V was trimmed by 3 bases and J by 7 bases, leaving 15 bases between them. It was about 210 ng DNA, 33,000 or so T cell genomes, that sorted-subset replicate PCRs used. Profiling relied on immunoSEQ multiplex PCR, and the TCRdb table lists in-frame clones only, not all of them. In the table there are 850,000 to 1,200,000 clones, under 80% of which are singletons. Worth noting for this clone: Its antigen is not known.

V gene TRBV15 combines with J gene TRBJ1-2, with D unclear. This TCR came from a man aged 18 to 35 in good health. Sequencing was done on a sample of memory CD4+ T cells sorted from blood. The subset was: CD45RA-negative fraction. CDR3 coding DNA: TGTGCCACCAGCAGGGCGGGAGCAAGCCCTGGCTACACCTTC. Translated, it gives CATSRAGASPGYTF.